This TCR beta chain was captured in a study of beta chain features in type 1 diabetes. CD4+ naive, central memory, regulatory and stem cell-like memory subsets were isolated by sorting on CD45RO/CCR7/CD25/CD127/CD95/CD27. CDR3 length equals 16 residues. Germline values: CDR1 SEHNR, CDR2 FQNEAQ (reference sequence). Losses at the gene ends were 5 bases for V and 3 bases for J; bases not matched to a gene: 5. Sequencing targeted expressed TCRB transcripts, as all isolated RNA had been reverse transcribed. Only in-frame clones appear in the TCRdb table, and some are missing; sequencing was by immunoSEQ multiplex PCR. This table has around 400,000 clones, around 12% appearing once.

The sequenced sample consisted of naive CD4+ T cells from blood. The gene calls are TRBV7-9 and TRBJ2-3, with 13 nucleotides matching TRBD2. The TCR was taken from a man between 18 and 35 years old in good health. Written as DNA, the CDR3 is TGTGCCAGCAGCCTAGGACTAGCGGGGGCGACAGATACGCAGTATTTT. It codes for CASSLGLAGATDTQYF.